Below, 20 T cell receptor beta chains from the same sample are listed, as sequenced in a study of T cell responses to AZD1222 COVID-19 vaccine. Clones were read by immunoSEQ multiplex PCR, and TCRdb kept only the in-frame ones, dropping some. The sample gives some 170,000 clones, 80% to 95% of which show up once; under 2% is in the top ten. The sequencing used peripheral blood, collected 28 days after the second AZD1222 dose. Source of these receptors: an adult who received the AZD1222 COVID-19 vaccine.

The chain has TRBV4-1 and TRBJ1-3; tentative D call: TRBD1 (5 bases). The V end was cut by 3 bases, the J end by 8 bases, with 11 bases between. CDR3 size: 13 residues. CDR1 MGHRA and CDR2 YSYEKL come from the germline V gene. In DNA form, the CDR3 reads TGCGCCAGCAGCCAGCGATGGGGGGACACCATATATTTT. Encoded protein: CASSQRWGDTIYF.

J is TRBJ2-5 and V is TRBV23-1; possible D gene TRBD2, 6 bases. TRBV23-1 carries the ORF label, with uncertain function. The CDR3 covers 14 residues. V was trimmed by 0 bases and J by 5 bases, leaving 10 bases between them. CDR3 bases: TGCGCCAGCAGTCAATCGGGGGGAGTGGAGACCCAGTACTTC. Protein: CASSQSGGVETQYF.

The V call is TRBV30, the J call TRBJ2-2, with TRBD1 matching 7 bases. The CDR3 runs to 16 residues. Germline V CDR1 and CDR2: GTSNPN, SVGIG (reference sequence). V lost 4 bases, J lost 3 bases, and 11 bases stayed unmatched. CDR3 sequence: CAWNPEDRVYTGELFF. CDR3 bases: TGTGCCTGGAATCCCGAAGACAGGGTTTACACCGGGGAGCTGTTTTTT.

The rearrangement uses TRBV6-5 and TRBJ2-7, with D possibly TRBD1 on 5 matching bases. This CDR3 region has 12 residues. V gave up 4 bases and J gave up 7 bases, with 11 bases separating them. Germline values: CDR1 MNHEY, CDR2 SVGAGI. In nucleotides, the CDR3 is TGTGCCAGCAGTTCTGGGGCTGGGGAGCAGTACTTC. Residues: CASSSGAGEQYF.

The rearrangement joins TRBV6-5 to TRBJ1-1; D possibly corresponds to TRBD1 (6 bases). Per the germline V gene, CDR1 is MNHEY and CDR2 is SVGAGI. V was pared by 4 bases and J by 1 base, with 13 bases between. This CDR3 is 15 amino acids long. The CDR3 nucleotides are TGTGCCAGCAGTTCTGCGGGACACTCGAACACTGAAGCTTTCTTT. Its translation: CASSSAGHSNTEAFF.

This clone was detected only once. The CDR3 coding sequence is TGTGCCAGCAGTACGAGGACTAGAATGGGCTACGAGCAGTACTTC. This sequence encodes CASSTRTRMGYEQYF. The genes are TRBV27 and TRBJ2-7; 7 bases match TRBD2. The germline gives CDR1 MNHEY, CDR2 SMNVEV (reference sequence). V lost 5 bases and J lost 3; bases outside the gene matches: 10. The CDR3 extends over 15 amino acids.

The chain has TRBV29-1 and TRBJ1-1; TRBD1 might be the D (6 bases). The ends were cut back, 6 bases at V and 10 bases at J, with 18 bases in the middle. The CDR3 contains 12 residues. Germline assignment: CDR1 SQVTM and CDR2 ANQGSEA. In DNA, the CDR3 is TGCAGCGTGGCAGGGGATGGAGGGGTAGCTTTCTTT. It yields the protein CSVAGDGGVAFF. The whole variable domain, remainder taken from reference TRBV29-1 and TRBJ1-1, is SAVISQKPSRDICQRGTSLTIQCQVDSQVTMMFWYRQQPGQSLTLIATANQGSEATYESGFVIDKFPISRPNLTFSTLTVSNMSPEDSSIYLCSVAGDGGVAFFGQGTRLTVV.

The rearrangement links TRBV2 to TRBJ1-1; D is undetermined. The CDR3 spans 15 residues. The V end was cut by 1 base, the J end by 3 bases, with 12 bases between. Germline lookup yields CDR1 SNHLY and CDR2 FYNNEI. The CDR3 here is CASSEGGGWDTEAFF. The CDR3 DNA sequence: TGTGCCAGCAGTGAAGGCGGAGGGTGGGACACTGAAGCTTTCTTT.

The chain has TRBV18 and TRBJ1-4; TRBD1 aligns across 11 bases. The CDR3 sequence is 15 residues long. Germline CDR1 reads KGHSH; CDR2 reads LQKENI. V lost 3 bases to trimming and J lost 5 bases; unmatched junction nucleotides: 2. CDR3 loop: CASSPRTGGNEKLFF. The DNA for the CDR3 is TGTGCCAGCTCACCCAGGACAGGGGGCAATGAAAAACTGTTTTTT. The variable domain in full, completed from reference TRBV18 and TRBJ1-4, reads NAGVMQNPRHLVRRRGQEARLRCSPMKGHSHVYWYRQLPEEGLKFMVYLQKENIIDESGMPKERFSAEFPKEGPSILRIQQVVRGDSAAYFCASSPRTGGNEKLFFGSGTQLSVL.

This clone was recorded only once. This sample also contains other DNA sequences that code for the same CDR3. CDR3: CASSPPSSYEQYF. The DNA for the CDR3 is TGTGCCAGCTCACCACCGTCGTCCTACGAGCAGTACTTC. The V and J genes are TRBV18 and TRBJ2-7; D is undetermined. Per germline, CDR1 KGHSH and CDR2 LQKENI. This CDR3 contains 13 residues. The V end lost 0 bases, the J end lost 1 base, and 4 bases lay between the germline ends.

Here the CDR3 DNA reads TGTGCCAGCAGCCAACAGGCGCTCAATGAAAAACTGTTTTTT. This codes for CASSQQALNEKLFF. The genes are TRBV7-8 and TRBJ1-4; D possibly corresponds to TRBD1 (5 bases). The V gene's germline CDR1 is SGHVS and CDR2 FQNEAQ. The CDR3 consists of 14 residues. Trimming took off 5 bases at V and 5 bases at J, with 12 bases between the two ends.

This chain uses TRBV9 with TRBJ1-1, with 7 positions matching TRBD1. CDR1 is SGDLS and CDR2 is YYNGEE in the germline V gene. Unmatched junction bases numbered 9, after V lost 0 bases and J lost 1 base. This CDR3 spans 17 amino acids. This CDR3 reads CASSVGGQRAPNTEAFF. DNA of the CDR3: TGTGCCAGCAGCGTAGGGGGACAGCGAGCCCCGAACACTGAAGCTTTCTTT.

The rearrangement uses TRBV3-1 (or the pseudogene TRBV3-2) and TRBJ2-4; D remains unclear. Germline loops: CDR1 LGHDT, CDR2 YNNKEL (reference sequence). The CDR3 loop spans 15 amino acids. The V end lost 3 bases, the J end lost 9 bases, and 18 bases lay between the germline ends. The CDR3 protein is CASSQSGMMLGIQYF. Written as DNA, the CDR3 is TGTGCCAGCAGCCAGTCTGGGATGATGTTGGGCATTCAGTACTTC.

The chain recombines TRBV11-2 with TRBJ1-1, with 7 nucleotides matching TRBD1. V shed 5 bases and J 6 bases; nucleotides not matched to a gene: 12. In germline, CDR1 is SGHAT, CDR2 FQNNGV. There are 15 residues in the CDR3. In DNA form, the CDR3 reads TGTGCCAGCAGCGCACAGGGGACCCGGGGGGCTGAAGCTTTCTTT. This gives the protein CASSAQGTRGAEAFF.

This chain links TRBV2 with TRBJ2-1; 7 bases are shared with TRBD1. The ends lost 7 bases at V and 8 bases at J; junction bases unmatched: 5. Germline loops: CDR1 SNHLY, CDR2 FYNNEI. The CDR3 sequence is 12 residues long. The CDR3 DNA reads TGTGCCAGCAACTTAGGGGGCCATGAGCAGTTCTTC. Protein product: CASNLGGHEQFF. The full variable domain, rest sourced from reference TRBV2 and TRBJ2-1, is EPEVTQTPSHQVTQMGQEVILRCVPISNHLYFYWYRQILGQKVEFLVSFYNNEISEKSEIFDDQFSVERPDGSNFTLKIRSTKLEDSAMYFCASNLGGHEQFFGPGTRLTVL.

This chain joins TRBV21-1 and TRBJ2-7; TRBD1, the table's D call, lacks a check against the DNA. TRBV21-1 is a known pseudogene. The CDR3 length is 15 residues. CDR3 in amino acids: CASSNSGTGFYEQYF. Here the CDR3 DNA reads TGTGCCAGCAGCAATTCCGGGACAGGGTTCTACGAGCAGTACTTC.

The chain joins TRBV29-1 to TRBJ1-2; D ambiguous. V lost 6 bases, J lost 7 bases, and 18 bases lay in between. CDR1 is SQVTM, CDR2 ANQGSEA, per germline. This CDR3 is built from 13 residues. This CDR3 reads CSVVGPSDSGYTF. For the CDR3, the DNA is TGCAGCGTCGTGGGTCCGTCTGATAGTGGCTACACCTTC.

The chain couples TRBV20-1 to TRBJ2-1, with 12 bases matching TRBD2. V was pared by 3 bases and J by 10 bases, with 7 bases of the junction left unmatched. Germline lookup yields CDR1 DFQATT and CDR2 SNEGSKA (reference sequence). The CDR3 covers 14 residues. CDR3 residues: CSASRTSGNDEQFF. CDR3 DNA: TGCAGTGCTAGTAGGACTAGCGGGAACGACGAGCAGTTCTTC.

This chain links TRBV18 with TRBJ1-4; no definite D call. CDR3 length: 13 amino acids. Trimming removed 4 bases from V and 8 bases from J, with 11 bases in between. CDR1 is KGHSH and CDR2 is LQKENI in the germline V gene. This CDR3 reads CASSQKEGEKLFF. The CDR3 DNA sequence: TGTGCCAGCTCACAAAAGGAGGGCGAAAAACTGTTTTTT.

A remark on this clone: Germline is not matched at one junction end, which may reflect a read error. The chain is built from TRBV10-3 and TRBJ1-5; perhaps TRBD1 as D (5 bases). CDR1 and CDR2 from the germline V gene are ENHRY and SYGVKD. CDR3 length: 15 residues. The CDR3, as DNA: TGTGCCCTCCCTACCGCAGGGTGGGGCAATCAGTCCCAGCATTTT. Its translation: CALPTAGWGNQSQHF.